These T cell receptor beta chains were read from a single sample in a study of CD8 T cells in ankylosing spondylitis. One entry per CDR3 protein results from TCRdb running MiXCR on the 5' RACE reads. The sample includes 30,000 to 45,000 distinct CDR3 sequences, approximately 10% seen only once; the top ten take 20%. Sequencing used synovial fluid, either unsorted or a sorted T cell fraction (not recorded which). The receptors originated from a male donor with ankylosing spondylitis. CDR3s include the opening cysteine and the closing phenylalanine or tryptophan. The D gene is left open where the match is weak. Only some rows state a clone size, as once, few, many or a class for expanded clones.

v_call	clone_size	j_call	d_call	cdr3_aa	cdr3_nt
TRBV6-5	NA	TRBJ2-1	NA	CASSYIPNRGGRFF	TGTGCCAGCAGTTACATCCCCAACAGGGGAGGGAGGTTCTTC
TRBV5-1	once	TRBJ2-3	NA	CASYRDSLTDTQYF	TGCGCCAGCTATCGGGACTCACTCACAGATACGCAGTATTTT
TRBV28	few	TRBJ2-5	NA	CATLYETQYF	TGTGCCACCCTGTATGAGACCCAGTACTTC
TRBV28	many	TRBJ2-4	TRBD1	CASSLPGQGRNIQYF	TGTGCCAGCAGTTTACCCGGACAGGGGAGGAACATTCAGTACTTC
TRBV28	many	TRBJ1-2	TRBD1	CASSRPATGDYGYTF	TGTGCCAGCAGTCGTCCGGCGACAGGGGACTATGGCTACACCTTC
TRBV20-1	many	TRBJ2-7	TRBD1	CSARAGDRDYEQYF	TGCAGTGCTAGAGCTGGGGACAGGGACTACGAGCAGTACTTC
TRBV4-3	NA	TRBJ2-1	TRBD2	CASSRFKVGGRAGNEQFF	TGCGCCAGCAGCCGTTTCAAAGTCGGCGGGAGGGCCGGGAATGAGCAGTTCTTC
TRBV10-2	NA	TRBJ2-3	NA	CASRFRRTDTQYF	TGCGCCAGCAGATTCCGGCGCACAGATACGCAGTATTTT
TRBV7-2	many	TRBJ2-3	TRBD2	CASSPLAGLTDTQYF	TGTGCCAGCAGCCCTCTAGCGGGGCTCACAGATACGCAGTATTTT
TRBV7-9	NA	TRBJ2-3	NA	CASSLSGQGPDTQYF	TGTGCCAGCAGCTTATCGGGTCAGGGACCAGATACGCAGTATTTT
TRBV5-6	NA	TRBJ1-1	TRBD1	CASSLGGQALNTEAFF	TGTGCCAGCAGCTTGGGGGGACAGGCCTTGAACACTGAAGCTTTCTTT
TRBV5-1	NA	TRBJ2-1	TRBD2	CASSLRLAGGSHNEQFF	TGCGCCAGCAGCTTGCGGCTAGCGGGAGGGTCACACAATGAGCAGTTCTTC
TRBV5-5	few	TRBJ2-1	TRBD2	CASRGTSGDPQFF	TGTGCCAGCAGAGGGACTAGCGGGGACCCGCAGTTCTTC
TRBV29-1	medium-sized	TRBJ2-2	NA	CSALTGNTGELFF	TGCAGCGCCCTGACAGGGAACACCGGGGAGCTGTTTTTT
TRBV4-3	many	TRBJ2-1	TRBD2	CASSQDFPLSSGGGNEQFF	TGCGCCAGCAGCCAAGATTTCCCCCTCTCTAGCGGAGGTGGGAATGAGCAGTTCTTC
TRBV7-9	NA	TRBJ2-1	NA	CASSSRDSTNVQFF	TGTGCCAGCAGCTCCCGGGACTCAACTAATGTGCAGTTCTTC
TRBV28	few	TRBJ2-5	NA	CASSPTPGTYSGAQYF	TGTGCCAGCAGTCCTACCCCCGGGACTTACAGTGGGGCCCAGTACTTC
TRBV2	NA	TRBJ2-1	NA	CASSAEHNEQFF	TGTGCCAGCAGTGCAGAACACAATGAGCAGTTCTTC
TRBV5-1	few	TRBJ1-2	TRBD1	CASSRDWDSLGGYTF	TGCGCCAGCAGCCGGGATTGGGACAGCTTGGGTGGCTACACCTTC
TRBV27	NA	TRBJ2-7	NA	CASRLTAASYEQYF	TGTGCCAGCAGATTGACTGCCGCCTCCTACGAGCAGTACTTC
TRBV27	NA	TRBJ2-1	TRBD2	CASTGGGNEQFF	TGTGCCAGCACCGGGGGGGGCAATGAGCAGTTCTTC
TRBV9	few	TRBJ1-3	TRBD1	CASSARTGTNSGNTIYF	TGTGCCAGCAGCGCTCGGACAGGAACTAACTCTGGAAACACCATATATTTT
TRBV11-2	few	TRBJ2-3	TRBD1	CASSVAAVPGQNTDTQYF	TGTGCCAGCAGCGTCGCCGCGGTACCGGGACAGAACACAGATACGCAGTATTTT
TRBV3-1	NA	TRBJ2-5	NA	CASSQGVFEETQYF	TGTGCCAGCAGCCAAGGGGTTTTCGAAGAGACCCAGTACTTC
TRBV11-2	many	TRBJ2-1	NA	CASSFLRDEQFF	TGTGCCAGCAGCTTCCTTCGGGATGAGCAGTTCTTC
TRBV5-1	few	TRBJ2-2	TRBD1	CASSRGQGNTGELFF	TGCGCCAGCAGCAGAGGACAGGGTAACACCGGGGAGCTGTTTTTT
TRBV2	many	TRBJ2-1	NA	CASSRNPSYNEQFF	TGTGCCAGCAGTCGGAACCCATCGTACAATGAGCAGTTCTTC
TRBV19	NA	TRBJ2-3	TRBD1	CASSIDRASTDTQYF	TGTGCCAGTAGTATTGACAGGGCTAGCACAGATACGCAGTATTTT
TRBV6-2/TRBV6-3	NA	TRBJ1-5	NA	CASSYMGGSNQPQHF	TGTGCCAGCAGTTACATGGGGGGTAGCAATCAGCCCCAGCATTTT
TRBV7-8	NA	TRBJ1-1	NA	CASSFGPTNTEAFF	TGTGCCAGCAGCTTCGGACCGACGAACACTGAAGCTTTCTTT
TRBV19	NA	TRBJ1-2	TRBD1	CASSIDRGGYGYTF	TGTGCCAGTAGTATTGACAGGGGAGGCTATGGCTACACCTTC
TRBV11-2	NA	TRBJ2-5	NA	CASSRRSETQYF	TGTGCCAGCAGCAGAAGGTCGGAGACCCAGTACTTC
TRBV5-1	NA	TRBJ1-4	NA	CASSPTRGGGEKLFF	TGCGCCAGCAGCCCCACCCGGGGGGGAGGCGAAAAACTGTTTTTT
TRBV19	NA	TRBJ1-5	TRBD1	CASKTGESFSNQPQHF	TGTGCCAGTAAGACAGGGGAAAGCTTTAGCAATCAGCCCCAGCATTTT
TRBV29-1	many	TRBJ2-1	TRBD2	CSVVGLAGGSSYNEQFF	TGCAGCGTTGTAGGACTAGCGGGAGGGAGCTCCTACAATGAGCAGTTCTTC
TRBV29-1	many	TRBJ2-5	NA	CSGAGTVQETQYF	TGCAGCGGTGCCGGGACGGTGCAAGAGACCCAGTACTTC
TRBV20-1	many	TRBJ2-6	TRBD1	CSASVQGAGANVLTF	TGCAGTGCTAGCGTACAGGGGGCTGGGGCCAACGTCCTGACTTTC
TRBV20-1	NA	TRBJ2-3	TRBD2	CSARGRIAGRRDTQYF	TGCAGTGCTAGGGGCCGAATAGCGGGAAGACGGGATACGCAGTATTTT
TRBV7-9	many	TRBJ2-1	TRBD2	CASSLSAGGYNEQFF	TGTGCCAGCAGCTTGTCAGCGGGAGGGTACAATGAGCAGTTCTTC
TRBV5-6	many	TRBJ1-1	NA	CASSPGLNTEAFF	TGTGCCAGCAGCCCTGGCCTGAACACTGAAGCTTTCTTT
TRBV28	many	TRBJ1-1	TRBD1	CASSFLLRDRGTEAFF	TGTGCCAGCAGTTTCCTACTCCGGGACAGGGGGACTGAAGCTTTCTTT
TRBV20-1	many	TRBJ1-5	NA	CSAPPLGANQPQHF	TGCAGTGCCCCACCCTTGGGAGCCAATCAGCCCCAGCATTTT
TRBV5-6	many	TRBJ2-7	NA	CASSHYSHPDEQYF	TGTGCCAGCAGCCACTACAGCCACCCCGACGAGCAGTACTTC
TRBV11-2	NA	TRBJ2-2	NA	CATSGTGELFF	TGTGCCACCTCGGGAACCGGGGAGCTGTTTTTT
TRBV14	few	TRBJ2-1	TRBD2	CASSQDRRLAGAYNEQFF	TGTGCCAGCAGCCAAGATAGGAGGCTAGCGGGAGCCTACAATGAGCAGTTCTTC
TRBV2	NA	TRBJ2-3	NA	CASSESAGWGTDTQYF	TGTGCCAGCAGTGAGTCGGCGGGTTGGGGAACAGATACGCAGTATTTT
TRBV20-1	many	TRBJ1-5	NA	CSAEPPGQPQHF	TGCAGTGCCGAGCCGCCGGGGCAGCCCCAGCATTTT